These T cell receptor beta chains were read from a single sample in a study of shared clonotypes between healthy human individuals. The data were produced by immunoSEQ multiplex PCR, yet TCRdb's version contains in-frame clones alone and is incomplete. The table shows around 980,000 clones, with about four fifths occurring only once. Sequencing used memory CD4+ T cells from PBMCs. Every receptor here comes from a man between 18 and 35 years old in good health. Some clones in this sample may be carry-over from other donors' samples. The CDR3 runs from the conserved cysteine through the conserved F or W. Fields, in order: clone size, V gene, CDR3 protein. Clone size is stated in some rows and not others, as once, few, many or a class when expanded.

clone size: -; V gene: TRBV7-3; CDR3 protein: CASSLSGTTRGDTQYF
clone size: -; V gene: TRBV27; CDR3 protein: CASSLSRSYNEQFF
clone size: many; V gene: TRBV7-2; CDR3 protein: CASSLQPASYEQYF
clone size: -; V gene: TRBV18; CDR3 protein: CASSPLSGDYGYTF
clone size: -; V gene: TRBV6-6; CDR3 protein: CASSYSQVQPQHF
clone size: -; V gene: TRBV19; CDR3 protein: CASQGPGYNGYTF
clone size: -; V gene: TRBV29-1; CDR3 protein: CSVGWNSGNTIYF
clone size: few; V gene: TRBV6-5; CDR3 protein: CASSPDRRRGYTF
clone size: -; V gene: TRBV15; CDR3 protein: CATSREREGGYEQYF
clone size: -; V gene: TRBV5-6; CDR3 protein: CASAAIERESSYEQYF
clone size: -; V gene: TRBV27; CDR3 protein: CASSQGWLAGGTGELFF
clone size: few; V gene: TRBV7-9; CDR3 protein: CASSLSNLFGSYEQYF
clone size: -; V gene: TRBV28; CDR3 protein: CASSGPGTKQSGANVLTF
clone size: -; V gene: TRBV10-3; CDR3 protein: CAISDSWLAGTTYEQYF
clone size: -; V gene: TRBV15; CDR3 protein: CATSRDTGLGFYEQYF
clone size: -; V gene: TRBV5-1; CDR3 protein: CASSYLGSDTGELFF
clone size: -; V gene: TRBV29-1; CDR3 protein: CSVEEGLAGARADTQYF
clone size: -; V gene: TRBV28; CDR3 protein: CASSTTGGVAYEQYF
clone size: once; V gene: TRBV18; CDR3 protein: CASSSLAGVSTRDTQYF
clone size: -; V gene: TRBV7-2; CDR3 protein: CASSQGLAGQGQYF
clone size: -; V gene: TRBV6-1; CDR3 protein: CASSGHWGELTQETQYF
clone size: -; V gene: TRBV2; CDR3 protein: CASSPDRTYSNQPQHF